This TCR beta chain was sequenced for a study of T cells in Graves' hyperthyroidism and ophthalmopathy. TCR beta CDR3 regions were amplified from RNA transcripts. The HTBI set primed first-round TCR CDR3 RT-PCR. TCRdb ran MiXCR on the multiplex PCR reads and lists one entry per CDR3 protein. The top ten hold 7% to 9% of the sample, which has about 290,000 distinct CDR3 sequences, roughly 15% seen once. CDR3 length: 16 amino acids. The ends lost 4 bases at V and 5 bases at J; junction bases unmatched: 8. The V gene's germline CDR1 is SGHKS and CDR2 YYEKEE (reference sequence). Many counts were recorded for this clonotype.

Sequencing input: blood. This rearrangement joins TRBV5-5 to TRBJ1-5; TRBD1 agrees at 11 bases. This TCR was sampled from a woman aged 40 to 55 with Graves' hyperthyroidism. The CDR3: CASSRWGTGGDQPQHF. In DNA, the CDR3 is TGTGCCAGCAGCCGGTGGGGGACAGGGGGTGATCAGCCCCAGCATTTT.